In its sample, the clone carrying this T cell receptor beta chain was seen once. Clones were sequenced by immunoSEQ multiplex PCR, and TCRdb holds only the in-frame ones, with some missing. The profile shows fewer than 40,000 clones, 90% to 95% of them singletons. These data belong to a study of regulatory dendritic cells for organ transplantation. The V and J ends lost 5 bases and 2 bases, in that order; junction bases with no gene match: 3. This CDR3 region has 15 residues. Germline CDR1 reads MNHEY; CDR2 reads SMNVEV (reference sequence). The sequenced material came from naive CD8+ T cells from blood. Subset defined: CD45RA+ naive T cells. The sequence derives from a human donor in good health. The chain joins TRBV27 to TRBJ2-1; 10 nucleotides align to TRBD2. DNA of the CDR3: TGTGCCAGCAGTCCCGGGACTAGCGCCTACAATGAGCAGTTCTTC. This sequence encodes CASSPGTSAYNEQFF.